The T cell receptor (beta chain) described here comes from a study of yellow fever vaccine responses in identical twins. Whole-study results and caveats: Reportedly, the T cell response mounted by twins to vaccine seemed partly convergent, partly personalized.

TCRdb re-called the RT-PCR reads through MiXCR, storing one row per CDR3 protein. The sample has 30,000 to 40,000 distinct CDR3 sequences; 60% are singletons. Notes on this clonotype: Its antigen is not known.

This TCR was sampled from a young woman who received the yellow fever vaccine. The sequenced sample was T cells from blood (PBMCs), unsorted or a sorted subset (not recorded which), obtained before or after yellow fever vaccination (not recorded which).

CDR3 residues: CASSLGASSGRYEQYF. The CDR3 bases are TGTGCCAGCAGCTTAGGAGCGTCTAGCGGGAGGTACGAGCAGTACTTC. The rearrangement uses TRBV11-3 and TRBJ2-7; 11 nucleotides line up with TRBD2. The junction had 6 bases not matched to a gene; V was cut back by 1 base and J by 4 bases. CDR3 size: 16 residues. Germline V gene lookup returns CDR1 SGHNT and CDR2 YENEEA.